The 26 T cell receptor beta chains given below trace back to one sample, sequenced in a study of CD8 T cells in ankylosing spondylitis. Overall study results and limits: There was a TCR beta motif, made of roughly eight highly homologous variants, that appeared characteristic of ankylosing spondylitis blood.

For these receptors, no antigen is known. TCRdb called the 5' RACE reads again in MiXCR, with one record for every CDR3 protein. Found here are about 800,000 distinct CDR3 sequences, 10% to 15% of them singletons; the top ten hold roughly 0.51%. Sequencing was done on a sample of blood, either unsorted or a sorted T cell fraction (not recorded which). The receptors come from a male donor with ankylosing spondylitis.

This clonotype was found a few times. The chain recombines TRBV5-1 with TRBJ1-4; 7 bases align to TRBD1. Trimming at V came to 4 bases and at J to 4 bases, leaving 7 bases not matched to a gene. The CDR3 is 15 amino acids. Germline loops: CDR1 SGHRS, CDR2 YFSETQ. CDR3 residues: CASSTLGTDNEKLFF. The CDR3 DNA reads TGCGCCAGCAGCACTCTCGGGACAGATAATGAAAAACTGTTTTTT.

This chain joins TRBV12-3 or TRBV12-4 and TRBJ1-6; D is ambiguous. Trimming shortened V by 7 bases and J by 9 bases, and 16 bases separated the two germline ends. The CDR3 loop spans 14 amino acids. CDR3 DNA sequence: TGTGCCAGCAAGGGATACCCCTCGGGTTCACCCCTCCACTTT. Translated: CASKGYPSGSPLHF.

This clonotype was seen a few times. The chain combines TRBV20-1 with TRBJ2-5, with D possibly matching TRBD2 (5 bases). Trimming shortened V by 6 bases and J by 3 bases, and 17 bases separated the two germline ends. The CDR3 length is 14 residues. Per the germline V gene, CDR1 is DFQATT and CDR2 is SNEGSKA (reference sequence). The CDR3 DNA follows: TGCAGTGCAAATCCCTCCCGGGGAGAAGAGACCCAGTACTTC. It is translated as CSANPSRGEETQYF.

This clonotype has a count of ten or more. The chain recombines TRBV10-3 with TRBJ1-1, with D hard to call. CDR1 and CDR2 from the germline V gene are ENHRY and SYGVKD. Trimming stripped 3 bases from V and 1 base from J, with 12 bases between. This CDR3 has 15 residues. The CDR3 coding sequence is TGTGCCATCAGTGATCGTGTGACAAAGAACACTGAAGCTTTCTTT. This gives the protein CAISDRVTKNTEAFF.

This clonotype appeared a few times. The chain couples TRBV7-3 to TRBJ2-7; tentatively, D is TRBD2 (6 bases). V was cut by 2 bases and J by 5 bases, with 22 bases left in between. Germline-derived CDR1 and CDR2 are SGHTA and FQGTGA. This CDR3 has 17 residues. CDR3 protein: CASSLAPSEGLENEQYF. CDR3 nucleotides: TGTGCCAGCAGCTTAGCCCCCTCCGAGGGACTGGAGAACGAGCAGTACTTC.

This clonotype was recorded many times. V gene TRBV7-2 combines with J gene TRBJ1-1, with D perhaps matching TRBD1 (6 bases). In germline, CDR1 is SGHTA, CDR2 FQGNSA. Trimming removed 5 bases from V and 5 bases from J, with 12 bases in between. The CDR3 has 13 amino acids. For the CDR3, the DNA is TGTGCCAGCAGCCCGGACAGACGTACTGAAGCTTTCTTT. Amino acids: CASSPDRRTEAFF.

This clonotype was observed at least ten times. The V and J genes are TRBV5-1 and TRBJ1-6; no definite D call. The CDR3 covers 14 residues. Trimming removed 0 bases from V and 7 bases from J, with 8 bases in between. Germline V gene sequence: CDR1 SGHRS, CDR2 YFSETQ. The CDR3 DNA follows: TGCGCCAGCAGCTTGGGGGCTCTGAATTCACCCCTCCACTTT. Amino acids: CASSLGALNSPLHF.

This clonotype showed up many times. The chain has TRBV4-3 and TRBJ1-4, with D unresolved. Germline assignment: CDR1 LGHNA and CDR2 YSLEER. This CDR3 contains 15 residues. Trimming cost V 4 bases and J 5 bases, with 14 bases left between them. DNA of the CDR3: TGCGCCAGCAGCCCCAGTTCCGCGACGAATGAAAAACTGTTTTTT. Its protein is CASSPSSATNEKLFF.

This clonotype showed up just a few times. V and J are TRBV5-5 and TRBJ1-1; tentatively, D is TRBD1 (5 bases). Trimming took off 5 bases at V and 3 bases at J, with 11 bases between the two ends. Germline loops: CDR1 SGHKS, CDR2 YYEKEE (reference sequence). The CDR3 loop spans 13 amino acids. CDR3 coding DNA: TGTGCCAGCAGTTGGGGCAGGTACACTGAAGCTTTCTTT. Protein: CASSWGRYTEAFF.

This clonotype showed up just once. This chain joins TRBV4-2 and TRBJ2-7; unclear D gene. Germline V CDR1 and CDR2: LGHNA, YNFKEQ. This CDR3 is 15 amino acids long. Trimming stripped 0 bases from V and 0 bases from J, with 9 bases between. CDR3 sequence: CASSQDIRSSYEQYF. CDR3 coding DNA: TGTGCCAGCAGCCAAGATATACGGAGCTCCTACGAGCAGTACTTC.

This clonotype was seen many times. This sequence joins TRBV5-1 and TRBJ1-5; D might be TRBD1 (5 bases). CDR1 is SGHRS and CDR2 is YFSETQ in the germline V gene. CDR3 length equals 14 residues. V gave up 4 bases and J gave up 5 bases, with 13 bases separating them. This CDR3 reads CASSPLGGDQPQHF. CDR3 DNA: TGCGCCAGCAGCCCCCTCGGGGGGGATCAGCCCCAGCATTTT.

This clonotype was detected a few times. A read error may produce the germline difference seen at one junction end. The V and J genes are TRBV20-1 and TRBJ2-1; 7 bases match TRBD2. The CDR3 is 17 residues long. Germline V gene sequence: CDR1 DFQATT, CDR2 SNEGSKA (reference sequence). CDR3 sequence (DNA): TGCTGTGCTAGAGGGCTAGCGGAGTTCCCTATCTACAATGAGCAGTTCTTC. This encodes CCARGLAEFPIYNEQFF.

This clonotype has just a few counts. The CDR3 reads CASRRVSTYEQYF. The CDR3 DNA sequence: TGTGCCAGCAGAAGGGTCTCAACCTACGAGCAGTACTTC. This chain uses TRBV12-3 or TRBV12-4 with TRBJ2-7; no reliable D call. Trimming took 6 bases from V and 2 from J, leaving 11 bases between them. The CDR3 spans 13 residues.

The chain has TRBV7-2 and TRBJ1-2; TRBD1 might be the D (5 bases). The V and J ends lost 2 bases and 2 bases respectively, with 18 bases between them. Germline V CDR1 and CDR2: SGHTA, FQGNSA. The CDR3 covers 17 residues. The CDR3 DNA follows: TGTGCCAGCAGCTTATCAGGGAACCTTCGCCGCAACTATGGCTACACCTTC. As protein: CASSLSGNLRRNYGYTF.

This clonotype was seen more than once but under ten times. The chain carries TRBV20-1 and TRBJ2-1; 11 nucleotides line up with TRBD2. This CDR3 comprises 16 residues. J gave up 0 bases and V 1 base, and 2 bases lay outside the gene matches. From germline, CDR1 is DFQATT and CDR2 SNEGSKA (reference sequence). The CDR3 sequence is CSARGGLAVSYNEQFF. The CDR3 DNA is TGCAGTGCTAGAGGGGGACTAGCGGTCTCCTACAATGAGCAGTTCTTC.

This clonotype has a count of ten or more. The chain is built from TRBV7-2 and TRBJ2-1; D could derive from TRBD1 or TRBD2 (5 bases each). CDR1 and CDR2 from the germline V gene are SGHTA and FQGNSA. This CDR3 is built from 13 residues. V gave up 5 bases and J gave up 5 bases, with 10 bases separating them. This CDR3 is CASSRGPHNEQFF. The CDR3 nucleotides read TGTGCCAGCAGCCGGGGACCTCACAATGAGCAGTTCTTC.

This chain connects TRBV28 to TRBJ2-7; D unresolved. Germline-derived CDR1 and CDR2 are MDHEN and SYDVKM. V gave up 5 bases and J gave up 6 bases, with 23 bases separating them. This CDR3 is built from 16 residues. The chain's CDR3 is CASSPLERVWTGEQYF. The CDR3 DNA sequence: TGTGCCAGCAGTCCTCTCGAAAGGGTATGGACCGGCGAGCAGTACTTC.

This clonotype was observed at least ten times. This chain links TRBV7-2 with TRBJ2-3; D is ambiguous. Germline V lookup: CDR1 SGHTA, CDR2 FQGNSA. The CDR3 covers 14 residues. V shed 4 bases and J shed 4 bases, with 12 bases lying between them. In DNA form, the CDR3 reads TGTGCCAGCAGCTCGGTTCAAGTTGCAGATACGCAGTATTTT. It yields the protein CASSSVQVADTQYF. The complete variable domain, with remaining parts taken from reference TRBV7-2 and TRBJ2-3, reads GAGVSQSPSNKVTEKGKDVELRCDPISGHTALYWYRQSLGQGLEFLIYFQGNSAPDKSGLPSDRFSAERTGGSVSTLTIQRTQQEDSAVYLCASSSVQVADTQYFGPGTRLTVL.

The gene calls are TRBV2 and TRBJ2-5; the match to TRBD1 covers 7 bases. The CDR3 is 14 amino acids. In germline, CDR1 is SNHLY, CDR2 FYNNEI. J lost 5 bases, V lost 2 bases, and 5 bases had no gene match. The CDR3, as DNA: TGTGCCAGCAGTGAAATTACAGGGGACGAGACCCAGTACTTC. It codes for CASSEITGDETQYF. The full variable domain, rest sourced from reference TRBV2 and TRBJ2-5, is EPEVTQTPSHQVTQMGQEVILRCVPISNHLYFYWYRQILGQKVEFLVSFYNNEISEKSEIFDDQFSVERPDGSNFTLKIRSTKLEDSAMYFCASSEITGDETQYFGPGTRLLVL.

This chain connects TRBV20-1 to TRBJ2-5, with D perhaps assigned TRBD1 or TRBD2 (5 bases each). The CDR3 sequence is 12 residues long. V was clipped by 4 bases and J by 5 bases, with 11 bases between them. Germline V gives CDR1 DFQATT, CDR2 SNEGSKA (reference sequence). The CDR3 DNA sequence: TGCAGTGCTACGGGACCCGCGGAGACCCAGTACTTC. Encoded protein: CSATGPAETQYF.

This clonotype was observed many times. V is TRBV7-9 and J is TRBJ2-1; D not resolved. CDR1 is SEHNR, CDR2 FQNEAQ, per germline (reference sequence). The CDR3 has 14 amino acids. Trimming shortened V by 4 bases and J by 7 bases, and 14 bases separated the two germline ends. DNA of the CDR3: TGTGCCAGCAGCTCGAGCTCCGGGTTTAATGAGCAGTTCTTC. Translation: CASSSSSGFNEQFF.

The sample holds many counts of this clonotype. This sequence joins TRBV29-1 and TRBJ2-2; 11 nucleotides line up with TRBD1. CDR1 is SQVTM and CDR2 is ANQGSEA in the germline V gene. This CDR3 has 14 amino acids. Germline trimming cut 6 bases from V and 3 bases from J; bases unmatched to any gene: 3. The CDR3 is CSVSDRGHTGELFF. DNA of the CDR3: TGCAGCGTCTCGGACAGGGGGCACACCGGGGAGCTGTTTTTT.

This clonotype was seen a handful of times. The chain carries TRBV20-1 and TRBJ2-3; 7 bases agree with TRBD1. Germline CDR1 and CDR2: DFQATT and SNEGSKA (reference sequence). There are 14 residues in the CDR3. V lost 4 bases, J lost 0 bases, and 4 bases stayed unmatched. The CDR3 loop reads CSAMGQTSTDTQYF. The CDR3 nucleotides are TGCAGTGCTATGGGACAGACAAGCACAGATACGCAGTATTTT.

This clonotype was counted a few times. The chain combines TRBV7-6 with TRBJ1-2; D gene unclear. CDR3 length: 15 residues. The ends were cut back, 0 bases at V and 7 bases at J, with 15 bases in the middle. CDR1 SGHVS and CDR2 FNYEAQ come from the germline V gene. For the CDR3, the DNA is TGTGCCAGCAGCTTAGCAGGGTGGGGAGTTAGTGGCTACACCTTC. Translation: CASSLAGWGVSGYTF. The full variable domain, its missing parts supplied by reference TRBV7-6 and TRBJ1-2, is GAGVSQSPRYKVTKRGQDVALRCDPISGHVSLYWYRQALGQGPEFLTYFNYEAQQDKSGLPNDRFSAERPEGSISTLTIQRTEQRDSAMYRCASSLAGWGVSGYTFGSGTRLTVV.

This clonotype was counted ten times or more. V usage is TRBV11-2 and J usage is TRBJ2-1, with D perhaps being TRBD1 or TRBD2 (5 bases each). Trimming left V 3 bases short and J 0 bases short, with 24 bases between. The CDR3 loop spans 20 amino acids. Germline V lookup: CDR1 SGHAT, CDR2 FQNNGV. The CDR3 DNA sequence: TGTGCCAGCAGCTTCCCTGCCCGGCGTGGGACCGAAAGCTCCTACAATGAGCAGTTCTTC. It specifies CASSFPARRGTESSYNEQFF.

The sample holds a few counts of this clonotype. This chain connects TRBV7-9 to TRBJ1-1, with D hard to call. CDR3 size: 13 residues. Germline V gene data show CDR1 as SEHNR and CDR2 as FQNEAQ (reference sequence). Trimming stripped 5 bases from V and 5 bases from J, with 12 bases between. CDR3 region: CASSKDGMTEAFF. As DNA, the CDR3 is TGTGCCAGCAGCAAAGACGGTATGACTGAAGCTTTCTTT.